The 12 T cell receptor beta chains listed next were all sequenced from one sample in a study of T cell responses to AZD1222 COVID-19 vaccine (dated by TCRdb to about 2021). The time point label of this sample denotes: baseline before first vaccination. Preparation of the library involved the immunoSEQ multiplex PCR assay. TCRdb obtained this table from immuneACCESS and retained in-frame rearrangements with V and J assigned. These tables miss some clones; where compared with another copy, unresolved V genes account for less than half of the shortfall, and the remainder is unexplained. The sample table shows 150,000 or so clones, and about 90% are seen once. The ten largest make up 1.1% to 1.5% of the sample. The specimen was peripheral blood, collected on day 0 of AZD1222 vaccination. The receptors stem from an adult in good health.

The chain links TRBV12-3 or TRBV12-4 to TRBJ2-7; possible D gene TRBD1, 6 bases. The CDR3 consists of 13 residues. The germline V and J ends were trimmed by 4 bases and 6 bases, with 13 bases remaining between them. The CDR3 DNA is TGTGCCAGCAGTTCCGTAGGGGGTTTCGAGCAGTACTTC. Protein product: CASSSVGGFEQYF.

This rearrangement joins TRBV12-3 or TRBV12-4 to TRBJ2-3; D is undetermined. CDR3 length: 11 residues. V was shortened by 4 bases and J by 4 bases, with 3 bases between the two germline ends. CDR3 bases: TGTGCCAGCAGTTCCCCAGATACGCAGTATTTT. Residues: CASSSPDTQYF.

The chain carries TRBV6-5 and TRBJ2-1; 9 bases agree with TRBD2. The length of the CDR3 is 15 residues. The germline V gene has CDR1 MNHEY and CDR2 SVGAGI. The junction had 8 bases not matched to a gene; V was cut back by 6 bases and J by 5 bases. CDR3: CASRALAGIDNEQFF. The CDR3 region has the DNA TGTGCCAGCAGGGCTCTAGCGGGAATAGACAATGAGCAGTTCTTC.

The chain uses TRBV4-1 and TRBJ1-5; 10 nucleotides align to TRBD1. Unmatched junction bases numbered 4, after V lost 0 bases and J lost 5 bases. The CDR3 length is 16 residues. Germline CDR1 MGHRA, CDR2 YSYEKL. In nucleotides, the CDR3 is TGCGCCAGCAGCCAAGACGGACAGGGGGGTTATCAGCCCCAGCATTTT. It yields the protein CASSQDGQGGYQPQHF.

The rearrangement joins TRBV12-3 or TRBV12-4 to TRBJ1-1; D remains unclear. This CDR3 has 12 residues. V dropped 2 bases and J dropped 7 bases, with 8 bases sitting between them. CDR3 sequence (DNA): TGTGCCAGCAGTTTACCCGGCAATGAAGCTTTCTTT. Its translation is CASSLPGNEAFF.

The chain is built from TRBV27 and TRBJ2-1; 9 bases map to TRBD1. The CDR3 length is 18 residues. Trimming cost V 5 bases and J 3 bases; bases outside gene matches: 14. Germline values: CDR1 MNHEY, CDR2 SMNVEV (reference sequence). Here the CDR3 reads CASSPPVGQGRGYNEQFF. In DNA, the CDR3 is TGTGCCAGCAGTCCCCCCGTTGGACAGGGGAGGGGCTACAATGAGCAGTTCTTC.

The chain uses TRBV27 and TRBJ1-1; possibly TRBD1 for D (6 bases). Germline CDR1 MNHEY, CDR2 SMNVEV (reference sequence). V was shortened by 5 bases and J by 1 base, with 11 bases between the two germline ends. This CDR3 has 14 amino acids. CDR3 residues: CASSVQGPNTEAFF. Written as DNA, the CDR3 is TGTGCCAGCAGTGTACAGGGACCGAACACTGAAGCTTTCTTT.

This chain joins TRBV2 and TRBJ1-1; 7 bases are a match to TRBD1. Germline V gene lookup returns CDR1 SNHLY and CDR2 FYNNEI. The CDR3 is 14 residues long. Losses at the gene ends were 3 bases for V and 2 bases for J; bases not matched to a gene: 3. The CDR3 nucleotides read TGTGCCAGCAGTGAGCGACAGGGCAACACTGAAGCTTTCTTT. It translates to CASSERQGNTEAFF. The complete variable domain, with remaining parts taken from reference TRBV2 and TRBJ1-1, reads EPEVTQTPSHQVTQMGQEVILRCVPISNHLYFYWYRQILGQKVEFLVSFYNNEISEKSEIFDDQFSVERPDGSNFTLKIRSTKLEDSAMYFCASSERQGNTEAFFGQGTRLTVV.

The chain is built from TRBV5-1 and TRBJ1-2; D is possibly TRBD1 (5 bases). The length of the CDR3 is 15 residues. Germline CDR1 and CDR2: SGHRS and YFSETQ. The V and J ends lost 5 bases and 8 bases respectively, with 22 bases between them. The CDR3 sequence: CASRPDSAKVWGYTF. The CDR3 bases are TGCGCCAGCAGACCAGACAGCGCCAAGGTATGGGGCTACACCTTC. Based on the CDR3 plus reference TRBV5-1 and TRBJ1-2, the full variable domain is KAGVTQTPRYLIKTRGQQVTLSCSPISGHRSVSWYQQTPGQGLQFLFEYFSETQRNKGNFPGRFSGRQFSNSRSEMNVSTLELGDSALYLCASRPDSAKVWGYTFGSGTRLTVV.

This clone was detected once. The J gene is TRBJ1-1, the V gene TRBV5-6; TRBD1 aligns across 8 bases. With V trimmed by 4 bases and J by 4 bases, 6 bases remained unmatched. The CDR3 has 14 amino acids. The germline CDR1 and CDR2 sequences are SGHDT and YYEEEE. CDR3 residues: CASSPAGGRTEAFF. CDR3 bases: TGTGCCAGCAGCCCGGCAGGGGGCCGCACTGAAGCTTTCTTT.

The CDR3, as DNA: TGTGCCAGTAGTATCCTCCTGAGACAGGGGCATCAGCCCCAGCATTTT. It is translated as CASSILLRQGHQPQHF. V and J are TRBV19 and TRBJ1-5; TRBD1 matches 8 bases. V trimming: 3 bases; J trimming: 5 bases; junction bases outside the gene matches: 9. Germline V gene data show CDR1 as LNHDA and CDR2 as SQIVND (reference sequence). The CDR3 runs 16 residues.

V is TRBV4-1 and J is TRBJ1-2; no clear D. With 0 bases removed from V and 0 bases from J, the gap between germline ends came to 8 bases. The CDR3 spans 15 residues. CDR1 is MGHRA and CDR2 is YSYEKL in the germline V gene. CDR3 loop: CASSQDVSANYGYTF. CDR3 sequence (DNA): TGCGCCAGCAGCCAAGACGTGTCGGCTAACTATGGCTACACCTTC.